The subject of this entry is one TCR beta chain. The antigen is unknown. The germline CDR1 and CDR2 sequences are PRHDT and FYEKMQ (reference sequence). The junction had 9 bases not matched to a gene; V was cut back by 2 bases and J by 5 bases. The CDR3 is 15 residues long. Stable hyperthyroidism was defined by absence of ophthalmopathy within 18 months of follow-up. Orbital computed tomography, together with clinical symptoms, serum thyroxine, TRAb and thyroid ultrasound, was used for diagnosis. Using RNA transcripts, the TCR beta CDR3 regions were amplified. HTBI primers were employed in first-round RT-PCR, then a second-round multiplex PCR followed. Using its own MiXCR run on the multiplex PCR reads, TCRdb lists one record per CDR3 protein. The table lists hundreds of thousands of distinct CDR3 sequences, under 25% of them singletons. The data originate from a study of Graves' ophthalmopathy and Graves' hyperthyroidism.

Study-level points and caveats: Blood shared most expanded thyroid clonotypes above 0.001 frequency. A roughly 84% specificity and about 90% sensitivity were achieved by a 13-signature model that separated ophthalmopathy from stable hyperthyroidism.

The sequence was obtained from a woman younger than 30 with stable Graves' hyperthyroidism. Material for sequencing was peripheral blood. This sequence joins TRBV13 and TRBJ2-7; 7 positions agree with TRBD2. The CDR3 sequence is CASSLLGGSLDEQYF. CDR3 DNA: TGTGCCAGCAGCTTACTCGGCGGGAGTCTCGACGAGCAGTACTTC.